This T cell receptor (beta chain) was found in a study of control samples from healthy donors and cancer patients. Using immunoSEQ multiplex PCR, the repertoire was profiled, and TCRdb retains in-frame clones only, with some absent. The table records approximately 94,000 clones, around 84% of them present only once. There are 18 residues in the CDR3. Germline CDR1 reads KGHSH; CDR2 reads LQKENI. V was pared by 3 bases and J by 0 bases, with 10 bases of the junction left unmatched. This TCR was recovered from a man aged 70-80 years with lung cancer. The rearrangement links TRBV18 to TRBJ2-1; 8 bases line up with TRBD1. Sequenced input: PBMCs. CDR3 sequence: CASSPGPGQGSSYNEQFF. CDR3 nucleotide sequence: TGTGCCAGCTCACCGGGGCCAGGACAGGGTAGCTCCTACAATGAGCAGTTCTTC.